The entry below gives a single TCR beta chain sequence along with its context. The method was immunoSEQ multiplex PCR; TCRdb's version includes in-frame clones alone and lacks a portion of them. This sample has more than 85,000 clones; about 90% occur once, and the top ten carry roughly 2.5%. Germline CDR1 and CDR2: SQVTM and ANQGSEA. The CDR3 covers 14 residues. V lost 1 base and J lost 8, with 17 bases in between. This specimen comes from a study of control samples from healthy donors and cancer patients. This receptor was identified in a woman aged 18-35 years in good health. The sequencing sample was made of blood. The rearrangement joins TRBV29-1 to TRBJ1-2, with D unresolved. The CDR3 protein is CSVEGTVGGGGYTF. The DNA of the CDR3 is TGCAGCGTTGAAGGGACGGTGGGTGGAGGGGGCTACACCTTC.